This T cell receptor beta chain is drawn from a study of blood T cells in healthy people across ages (dated by TCRdb to about 2015). As for the study more broadly: In model experiments, roughly one uniquely barcoded TCR beta cDNA molecule per two T cells was captured by template switching. For two donors (one aged 18 to 29 and one aged 80 or older), the study analyzed two additional independent replicas of 1 million unique cDNA reads from the same blood draw. To avoid experimental bias, donors of different ages were spread randomly across the sequencing lanes. Donors were grouped into four age groups: young (average 16 years), middle-aged (around 39), aged (around 62) and long-lived (over 80). Using deep sequencing normalized with unique cDNA molecular identifiers, the study measured how TCR beta repertoire diversity changes with age. Broader findings and caveats from the paper: Since profiling was done on bulk unsorted PBMCs, naive and antigen-experienced compartments could not be conclusively compared. As age increased, observed TCR beta diversity per million T cells dropped in a roughly linear way, and a significant reduction was already evident by age around 41. Because donor CMV infection status was unknown, age-related changes in expanded clonotypes were potentially confounded. Estimates of total diversity based on one million sequenced T cells were considered lower bounds and underestimates. Compared with the aged group, more naive CD4+ T cells, fewer expanded clones and increased TCR diversity were shown by the long-lived group, suggesting age selection. The percentage of naive T cells measured by flow cytometry correlated strongly with observed TCR beta diversity.

Library generation was performed with 5' RACE. The run used an Illumina HiSeq 2500. A second roughly 6 to 12 cycle PCR used a sample-barcoded 5' primer and a J-beta primer mix. A template-switch 5' adaptor carrying 12 random nucleotides introduced a unique molecular identifier onto each TCR beta cDNA molecule. Each sample yielded at least 2.5 million CDR3-containing paired-end reads. All of the RNA was converted into first-strand cDNA using the Mint cDNA synthesis kit, with a TRBC-specific oligonucleotide serving as the primer. Following uracil-DNA glycosylase treatment, all cDNA underwent a first 18-cycle PCR with the universal primers M1SS and BC2_uni_R. Per the original workflow: For normalization, 1 million high-quality reads were randomly selected from each sample, with every read carrying a distinct molecular identifier. Instead of being binned into consensus sequences, reads that shared molecular identifiers were thrown out. MiTCR, set to a Q25 quality threshold and the strictest error-elimination algorithm, was used for CDR3 identification, clonotype clustering and error correction. Lower-bound total TCR beta diversity was estimated with a nonparametric unseen species model using Euler transformation. TCRdb itself trimmed the public reads at Q25 with fastp, ran MiXCR and retained productive beta chains. Each entry merges the rows of one CDR3 protein and shows their most common DNA and genes. The V and J calls reflect TCRdb's pipeline rather than the authors' work. The sample table shows roughly 1.6 million distinct CDR3 sequences, and about 31% are seen once. The leading ten clones occupy 11% of the sample.

Systemically healthy Caucasian individuals from Russia, some 40 in total and aged about 6 to 90 years, were included as donors. Each donor gave 9.5 to 10 milliliters of peripheral blood, drawn into EDTA-treated Vacutainer tubes. Ficoll-Paque density-gradient centrifugation was used to isolate PBMCs, with at least 7 million per sample. Total RNA was extracted from PBMCs with Trizol reagent, with at least 5.5 micrograms obtained per sample. For every donor, an aliquot of PBMCs went through flow cytometry to measure the percentages of naive CD45RAhigh/CD27high T cells. Sequences MDHEN (CDR1) and SYDVKM (CDR2) are obtained from the germline V gene. The V and J ends are trimmed by 6 bases and 2 bases, leaving 12 bases between them. The CDR3 measures 14 amino acids from cysteine to phenylalanine. Here the CDR3 DNA is all that survives: 42 bases in frame from base 1. This clonotype was seen more than once but under ten times. The clone's antigen remains unknown. Within one base of it there is no much larger clone, and no base qualities were kept.

Recombination connected TRBV28 to TRBJ2-3; the D gene remains uncertain. The TCR sequence derives from a young woman in good health. Material: blood. The CDR3 protein is CASRPVRITDTQYF. The bases read TGTGCCAGCAGACCAGTAAGGATCACAGATACGCAGTATTTT. Outside the CDR3, residues come from the reference TRBV28 and TRBJ2-3 proteins, so the full variable domain is: DVKVTQSSRYLVKRTGEKVFLECVQDMDHENMFWYRQDPGLGLRLIYFSYDVKMKEKGDIPEGYSVSREKKERFSLILESASTNQTSMYLCASRPVRITDTQYFGPGTRLTVL.